Presented here are 21 T cell receptor beta chains from one specimen sequenced in a study of blood T cell repertoires in COVID-19. The repertoire was sequenced with immunoSEQ multiplex PCR; TCRdb's copy has only in-frame clones and lacks some. In the table there are 210,000 or so clones, approximately 85% of which are singletons. The sample taken for sequencing was peripheral blood. All receptors come from a man over 45 with COVID-19, enrolled during active disease.

The rearrangement uses TRBV10-1 and TRBJ2-7; 9 positions agree with TRBD2. Germline lookup yields CDR1 WNHNN and CDR2 SYGVQD (reference sequence). The trim removed 0 bases at V and 8 bases at J, leaving 5 bases unmatched. The CDR3 consists of 14 residues. Written as DNA, the CDR3 is TGCGCCAGCAGTGAGTCGATTAGCGGGGGCCAGCAGTACTTC. Its protein product is CASSESISGGQQYF.

J is TRBJ2-5 and V is TRBV5-8, with a weak D call TRBD2 (5 bases). CDR1 is SGHTS, CDR2 YDEGEE, per germline. V was pared by 4 bases and J by 5 bases, with 15 bases between. The CDR3 is 14 amino acids. The CDR3 DNA reads as TGTGCCAGCAGCCCCGAGAGGGTCGGTGAGACCCAGTACTTC. Translating gives CASSPERVGETQYF. Together with reference TRBV5-8 and TRBJ2-5, the CDR3 gives the full variable domain: EAGVTQSPTHLIKTRGQQATLRCSPISGHTSVYWYQQALGLGLQFLLWYDEGEERNRGNFPPRFSGRQFPNYSSELNVNALELEDSALYLCASSPERVGETQYFGPGTRLLVL.

In the case of this clone: The same CDR3 also results from other DNA sequences found in this sample. V gene TRBV29-1 combines with J gene TRBJ2-3, with a possible D match to TRBD1 (6 bases). This CDR3 is built from 12 residues. Trimming cost V 5 bases and J 5 bases, with 11 bases left between them. Germline V gene lookup returns CDR1 SQVTM and CDR2 ANQGSEA. The CDR3 DNA reads as TGCAGCGTTAAAACAGGGAAAGATACGCAGTATTTT. Translated, it gives CSVKTGKDTQYF.

The gene calls are TRBV7-9 and TRBJ2-7, with D possibly matching TRBD1 (5 bases). Germline V CDR1 and CDR2: SEHNR, FQNEAQ (reference sequence). Between the trimmed V and J ends, which lost 0 bases and 3 bases, there was a span of 12 bases. The CDR3 runs 15 residues. The CDR3 sequence is CASSLAGFDSYEQYF. For the CDR3, the DNA is TGTGCCAGCAGCTTAGCAGGTTTCGACAGCTACGAGCAGTACTTC.

The chain recombines TRBV4-2 with TRBJ1-2; 9 bases align to TRBD1. CDR3 length: 14 amino acids. Germline trimming cut 2 bases from V and 6 bases from J; bases unmatched to any gene: 4. CDR1 and CDR2 from the germline V gene are LGHNA and YNFKEQ. The CDR3 spells CASSQRDRGDGYTF. The DNA for the CDR3 is TGTGCCAGCAGCCAAAGAGACAGGGGGGATGGCTACACCTTC.

Only a few counts were recorded for this clone. V is TRBV24-1 and J is TRBJ2-5; tentative D call: TRBD1 (6 bases). The CDR3 is made up of 15 amino acids. The ends were cut back, 0 bases at V and 4 bases at J, with 11 bases in the middle. Germline CDR1 reads KGHDR; CDR2 reads SFDVKD. The chain's CDR3 is CATSDLSRGIETQYF. The CDR3 DNA reads as TGTGCCACCAGTGATTTGAGCAGGGGTATAGAGACCCAGTACTTC.

The chain employs TRBV7-9 and TRBJ2-1; 16 positions agree with TRBD2. The CDR3 has 17 amino acids. Germline-derived CDR1 and CDR2 are SEHNR and FQNEAQ (reference sequence). Trimming at V came to 5 bases and at J to 9 bases, leaving 10 bases not matched to a gene. CDR3 residues: CASSPSGTSGGASEQFF. The CDR3 nucleotides are TGTGCCAGCAGCCCATCCGGGACTAGCGGGGGGGCCTCTGAGCAGTTCTTC.

The V gene is TRBV5-4, the J gene TRBJ2-3; D perhaps matches TRBD1 (5 bases). The ends were cut back, 2 bases at V and 2 bases at J, with 9 bases in the middle. The CDR3 loop spans 14 amino acids. Germline V gene lookup returns CDR1 SGHNT and CDR2 YYREEE (reference sequence). This chain's CDR3 is CASSLTGPTDTQYF. In DNA form, the CDR3 reads TGTGCCAGCAGCTTAACAGGACCCACAGATACGCAGTATTTT. Full variable domain (outside the CDR3, taken from reference TRBV5-4 and TRBJ2-3): ETGVTQSPTHLIKTRGQQVTLRCSSQSGHNTVSWYQQALGQGPQFIFQYYREEENGRGNFPPRFSGLQFPNYSSELNVNALELDDSALYLCASSLTGPTDTQYFGPGTRLTVL.

V gene TRBV5-1 combines with J gene TRBJ2-3; no firm D call. The germline gives CDR1 SGHRS, CDR2 YFSETQ. The CDR3 contains 11 residues. V was clipped by 7 bases and J by 4 bases, with 7 bases between them. The CDR3 loop reads CASLFADTQYF. Written as DNA, the CDR3 is TGCGCCAGCCTTTTCGCAGATACGCAGTATTTT. The full variable domain, its missing parts supplied by reference TRBV5-1 and TRBJ2-3, is KAGVTQTPRYLIKTRGQQVTLSCSPISGHRSVSWYQQTPGQGLQFLFEYFSETQRNKGNFPGRFSGRQFSNSRSEMNVSTLELGDSALYLCASLFADTQYFGPGTRLTVL.

This chain connects TRBV19 to TRBJ2-5, with TRBD1 matching over 9 bases. This CDR3 has 16 residues. CDR1 and CDR2 from the germline V gene are LNHDA and SQIVND (reference sequence). The trim removed 3 bases at V and 5 bases at J, leaving 10 bases unmatched. CDR3 in DNA: TGTGCCAGTAGTATCGGGGGACAGGGCCTAGTGGAGACCCAGTACTTC. It translates to CASSIGGQGLVETQYF.

The V call is TRBV18, the J call TRBJ2-7, with TRBD2 matching 10 bases. The CDR3 consists of 16 residues. J was trimmed by 4 bases and V by 2 bases; bases with no gene match: 8. Germline values: CDR1 KGHSH, CDR2 LQKENI. CDR3: CASSPIERGGAYEQYF. For the CDR3, the DNA is TGTGCCAGCTCACCAATTGAGCGGGGGGGTGCTTACGAGCAGTACTTC.

This sequence joins TRBV4-2 and TRBJ2-4; D is ambiguous. Germline CDR1 is LGHNA and CDR2 is YNFKEQ. CDR3 length: 14 residues. Trimming pared 0 bases from V and 9 bases from J, leaving 12 bases between. The CDR3 nucleotides read TGTGCCAGCAGCCAAGATATTGGAGTGTTCATTCAGTACTTC. Translated: CASSQDIGVFIQYF.

This chain joins TRBV5-1 and TRBJ1-6; 8 nucleotides line up with TRBD1. The junction had 10 bases not matched to a gene; V was cut back by 5 bases and J by 6 bases. The CDR3 consists of 16 residues. The germline V gene has CDR1 SGHRS and CDR2 YFSETQ. This CDR3 reads CASRKDRDLGNSPLHF. The CDR3 region has the DNA TGCGCCAGCAGAAAGGACAGGGATTTAGGTAATTCACCCCTCCACTTT.

CDR3 DNA sequence: TGTGCCTGGAGTTCCCGACTATCTCAGTATGCCGGGGAGCTGTTTTTT. It translates to CAWSSRLSQYAGELFF. The chain carries TRBV30 and TRBJ2-2, with D possibly matching TRBD2 (5 bases). This CDR3 is built from 16 residues. CDR1 and CDR2 from the germline V gene are GTSNPN and SVGIG (reference sequence). V was cut by 2 bases and J by 6 bases, with 19 bases left in between.

This chain uses TRBV6-5 with TRBJ2-3, with 7 nucleotides matching TRBD1. With V trimmed by 8 bases and J by 2 bases, 10 bases remained unmatched. The CDR3 runs to 15 residues. Germline V gene data show CDR1 as MNHEY and CDR2 as SVGAGI. The DNA for the CDR3 is TGTGCCAGCTCCCCAGGGGGACAAATCACAGATACGCAGTATTTT. This encodes CASSPGGQITDTQYF.

The V call is TRBV5-1, the J call TRBJ2-3; perhaps TRBD2 as D (6 bases). This CDR3 contains 14 residues. CDR1 and CDR2 from the germline V gene are SGHRS and YFSETQ. V dropped 0 bases and J dropped 4 bases, with 9 bases sitting between them. In DNA, the CDR3 is TGCGCCAGCAGCTTGGATAGCGGAGCAGATACGCAGTATTTT. Translation gives CASSLDSGADTQYF.

This clone was seen a single time. The V and J genes are TRBV28 and TRBJ1-2; 7 nucleotides match TRBD1. The CDR3 length is 14 residues. The V segment lost 2 bases and the J segment 2 bases; nucleotides outside the gene matches: 2. Germline V gene lookup returns CDR1 MDHEN and CDR2 SYDVKM. The CDR3 protein is CASSLGTANYGYTF. CDR3 DNA sequence: TGTGCCAGCAGTTTAGGGACAGCCAACTATGGCTACACCTTC.

This clone was seen just once. This chain links TRBV9 with TRBJ2-2, with 9 bases that match TRBD2. The CDR3 contains 15 residues. V was clipped by 2 bases and J by 6 bases; unmatched bases: 5. Germline CDR1 reads SGDLS; CDR2 reads YYNGEE. CDR3 in amino acids: CASSVRTSVAGELFF. The CDR3 DNA is TGTGCCAGCAGCGTCAGGACTAGCGTGGCCGGGGAGCTGTTTTTT. Complete variable domain (other parts from reference TRBV9 and TRBJ2-2): DSGVTQTPKHLITATGQRVTLRCSPRSGDLSVYWYQQSLDQGLQFLIQYYNGEERAKGNILERFSAQQFPDLHSELNLSSLELGDSALYFCASSVRTSVAGELFFGEGSRLTVL.

This clone has a handful of counts. The V call is TRBV19, the J call TRBJ1-3, with 7 bases that match TRBD1. The germline CDR1 and CDR2 sequences are LNHDA and SQIVND (reference sequence). The junction had 6 bases not matched to a gene; V was cut back by 6 bases and J by 4 bases. The CDR3 sequence is 14 residues long. Here the CDR3 DNA reads TGTGCCAGTAGGCACAGGGGCTCCGGAAACACCATATATTTT. This gives the protein CASRHRGSGNTIYF.

The V call is TRBV5-5, the J call TRBJ1-5; perhaps TRBD1 as D (6 bases). Looked up from germline, CDR1 is SGHKS and CDR2 is YYEKEE (reference sequence). The length of the CDR3 is 15 residues. V was clipped by 0 bases and J by 2 bases, with 9 bases between them. CDR3 DNA sequence: TGTGCCAGCAGCTTGGAGGGGGTCCGCAATCAGCCCCAGCATTTT. It is translated as CASSLEGVRNQPQHF.

The chain is built from TRBV4-1 and TRBJ2-5, with 11 bases matching TRBD1. CDR1 is MGHRA and CDR2 is YSYEKL in the germline V gene. This CDR3 has 15 residues. The J segment lost 5 bases and the V segment lost 0 bases, leaving 2 bases of the junction unmatched. Here the CDR3 reads CASSQEGDRGETQYF. As DNA, the CDR3 is TGCGCCAGCAGCCAAGAGGGGGACAGGGGGGAGACCCAGTACTTC.